A single sample gave rise to the 2 T cell receptor beta chains below, sequenced in a study of cytomegalovirus exposure and HLA in healthy donors. TCRdb keeps only in-frame clones here, not all; method: immunoSEQ multiplex PCR. The table has about 73,000 clones, 95% seen once; the top ten hold less than 3.5%. Sequencing used PBMCs. These receptors all stem from a man younger than 35 in good health and CMV-seronegative.

The chain links TRBV5-3 to TRBJ2-5; 12 bases match TRBD2. TRBV5-3 is known as an ORF, though its function is uncertain. J lost 5 bases, V lost 2 bases, and 10 bases had no gene match. CDR3 length equals 17 residues. In DNA form, the CDR3 reads TGTGCCAGAAGCTTTTTTCTAGCGGGGGGGCCTTCTGAGACCCAGTACTTC. It encodes CARSFFLAGGPSETQYF.

This chain uses TRBV30 with TRBJ1-2; D unresolved. V shed 0 bases and J shed 1 base, with 9 bases lying between them. The CDR3 consists of 14 residues. CDR1 and CDR2 from the germline V gene are GTSNPN and SVGIG (reference sequence). Here the CDR3 DNA reads TGTGCCTGGAGTGTACGACGGAGTAACTATGGCTACACCTTC. This codes for CAWSVRRSNYGYTF.